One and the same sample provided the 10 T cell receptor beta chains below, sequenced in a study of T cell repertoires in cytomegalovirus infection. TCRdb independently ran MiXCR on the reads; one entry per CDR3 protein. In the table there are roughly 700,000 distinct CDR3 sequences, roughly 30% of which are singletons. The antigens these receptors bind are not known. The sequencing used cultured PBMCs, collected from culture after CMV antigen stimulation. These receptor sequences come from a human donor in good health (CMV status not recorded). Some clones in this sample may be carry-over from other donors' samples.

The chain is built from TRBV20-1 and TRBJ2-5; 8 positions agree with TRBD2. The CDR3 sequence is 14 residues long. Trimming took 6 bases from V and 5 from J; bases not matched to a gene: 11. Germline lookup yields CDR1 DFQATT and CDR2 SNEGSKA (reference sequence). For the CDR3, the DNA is TGCAGTGCCCCGACTAGCGCTGGGGGCGAGACCCAGTACTTC. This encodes CSAPTSAGGETQYF.

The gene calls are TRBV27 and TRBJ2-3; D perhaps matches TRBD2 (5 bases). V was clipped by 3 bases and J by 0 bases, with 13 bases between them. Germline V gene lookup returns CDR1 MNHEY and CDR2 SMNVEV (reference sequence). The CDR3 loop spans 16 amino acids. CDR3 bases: TGTGCCAGCAGTTTCGGCAGGACTTCTAGCACAGATACGCAGTATTTT. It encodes CASSFGRTSSTDTQYF.

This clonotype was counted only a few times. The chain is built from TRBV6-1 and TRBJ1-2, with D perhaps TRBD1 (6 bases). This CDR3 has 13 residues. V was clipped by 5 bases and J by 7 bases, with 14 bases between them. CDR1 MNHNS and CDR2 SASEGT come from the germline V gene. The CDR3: CASSRNRESGYTF. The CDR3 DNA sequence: TGTGCCAGCAGTAGGAACAGGGAGAGTGGCTACACCTTC.

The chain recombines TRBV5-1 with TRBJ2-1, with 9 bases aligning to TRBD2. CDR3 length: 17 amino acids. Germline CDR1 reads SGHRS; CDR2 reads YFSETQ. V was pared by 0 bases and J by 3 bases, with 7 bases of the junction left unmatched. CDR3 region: CASSLADGRGGYNEQFF. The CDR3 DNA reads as TGCGCCAGCAGCTTGGCGGATGGGCGGGGGGGCTACAATGAGCAGTTCTTC.

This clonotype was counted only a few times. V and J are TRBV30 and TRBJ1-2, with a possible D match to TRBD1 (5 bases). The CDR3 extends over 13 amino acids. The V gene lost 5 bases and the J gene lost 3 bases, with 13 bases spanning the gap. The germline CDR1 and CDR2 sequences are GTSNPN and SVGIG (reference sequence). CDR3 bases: TGTGCCTGGTGGGAGGGGACGGACTATGGCTACACCTTC. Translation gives CAWWEGTDYGYTF.

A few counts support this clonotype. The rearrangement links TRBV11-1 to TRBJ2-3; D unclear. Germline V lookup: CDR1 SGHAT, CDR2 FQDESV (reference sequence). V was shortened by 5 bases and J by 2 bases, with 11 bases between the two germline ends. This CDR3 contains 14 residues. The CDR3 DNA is TGTGCCAGCAGCGTCGGTGGGATCACAGATACGCAGTATTTT. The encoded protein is CASSVGGITDTQYF.

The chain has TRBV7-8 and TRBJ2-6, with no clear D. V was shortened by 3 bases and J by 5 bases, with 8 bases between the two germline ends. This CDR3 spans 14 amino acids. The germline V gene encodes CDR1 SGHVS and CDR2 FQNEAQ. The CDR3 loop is CASSLGGRANVLTF. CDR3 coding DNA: TGTGCCAGCAGCTTGGGCGGCAGGGCCAACGTCCTGACTTTC. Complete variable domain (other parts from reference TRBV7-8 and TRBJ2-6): GAGVSQSPRYKVAKRGQDVALRCDPISGHVSLFWYQQALGQGPEFLTYFQNEAQLDKSGLPSDRFFAERPEGSVSTLKIQRTQQEDSAVYLCASSLGGRANVLTFGAGSRLTVL.

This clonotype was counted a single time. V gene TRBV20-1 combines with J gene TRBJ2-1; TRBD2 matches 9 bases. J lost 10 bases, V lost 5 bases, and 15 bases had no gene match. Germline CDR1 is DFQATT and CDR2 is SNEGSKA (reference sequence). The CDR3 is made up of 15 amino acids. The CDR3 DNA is TGCAGTGCTGGGGTGGATAGGACTAGCGAAGCCGAGCAGTTCTTC. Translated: CSAGVDRTSEAEQFF.

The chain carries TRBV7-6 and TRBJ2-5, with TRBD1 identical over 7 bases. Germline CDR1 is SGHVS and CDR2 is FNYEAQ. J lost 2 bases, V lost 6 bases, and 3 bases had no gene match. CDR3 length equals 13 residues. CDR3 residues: CASREGAQETQYF. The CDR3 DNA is TGTGCCAGCAGAGAGGGGGCACAAGAGACCCAGTACTTC.

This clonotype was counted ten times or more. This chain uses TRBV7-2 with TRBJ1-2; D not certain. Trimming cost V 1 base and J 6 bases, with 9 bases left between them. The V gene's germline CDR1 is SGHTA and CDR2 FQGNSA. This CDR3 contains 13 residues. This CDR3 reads CASSLVRQNGYTF. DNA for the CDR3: TGTGCCAGCAGCTTAGTGCGGCAGAATGGCTACACCTTC. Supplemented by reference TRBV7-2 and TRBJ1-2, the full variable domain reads GAGVSQSPSNKVTEKGKDVELRCDPISGHTALYWYRQSLGQGLEFLIYFQGNSAPDKSGLPSDRFSAERTGGSVSTLTIQRTQQEDSAVYLCASSLVRQNGYTFGSGTRLTVV.